The present TCR beta chain was sequenced within a study of blood T cell repertoires in COVID-19. Looking at the study overall: T cells, B-cell-depleted T cells, or PBMCs provided the cDNA or gDNA that served as material.

Trimming stripped 4 bases from V and 5 bases from J, with 12 bases between. Germline values: CDR1 LNHDA, CDR2 SQIVND (reference sequence). The CDR3 is 14 residues long. Generated by immunoSEQ multiplex PCR, the TCRdb table keeps only in-frame clones and is missing some. The table lists hundreds of thousands of clones, under 95% of them singletons, with around 3.3% in the top ten. Sample: peripheral blood. The rearrangement uses TRBV19 and TRBJ1-5, with D unclear. The sequence was collected from a young woman who had recovered from COVID-19. CDR3 sequence (DNA): TGTGCCAGTAGTAACAGTGCGCCCGATCAGCCCCAGCATTTT. This encodes CASSNSAPDQPQHF.